These 15 T cell receptor beta chains share one sample of origin, sequenced in a study of T cells in Graves' hyperthyroidism and ophthalmopathy. Amplification of TCR beta CDR3 regions was performed using RNA transcripts as template. With the HTBI primer set, the TCR CDR3 went through a first round of RT-PCR. TCRdb analysed the multiplex PCR reads with MiXCR anew, one entry per CDR3 protein. In the table there are about 660,000 distinct CDR3 sequences, about 45% of which are singletons. Source material: peripheral blood or thyroid tissue (not recorded which). These receptors all come from an adult man with Graves' disease, either hyperthyroidism or ophthalmopathy (not recorded which).

Concerning this clonotype: At one end the junction does not follow the germline gene, possibly because of a read error. The chain couples TRBV10-3 to TRBJ1-1; D call uncertain. The CDR3 extends over 12 amino acids. In germline, CDR1 is ENHRY, CDR2 SYGVKD. In nucleotides, the CDR3 is TGTGCCATCCGTGACACCAACACTGAAGCTTTCTTT. Translating it yields CAIRDTNTEAFF.

This clonotype was detected many times. The chain joins TRBV12-3 or TRBV12-4 to TRBJ2-7; D call uncertain. Trimming cost V 6 bases and J 0 bases, with 12 bases left between them. The CDR3 covers 14 residues. The DNA of the CDR3 is TGTGCCAGCAGCCTGTCTGTATCCTCCTACGAGCAGTACTTC. Protein: CASSLSVSSYEQYF.

This clonotype turned up a few times. The chain carries TRBV6-5 and TRBJ2-5; weak D call: TRBD2 (5 bases). Trimming shortened V by 6 bases and J by 3 bases, and 20 bases separated the two germline ends. Per germline, CDR1 MNHEY and CDR2 SVGAGI. This CDR3 comprises 16 residues. As DNA, the CDR3 is TGTGCCAGCAGGGGAGACAACGTTTACCGGGAAGAGACCCAGTACTTC. It codes for CASRGDNVYREETQYF.

V is TRBV24-1 and J is TRBJ2-5, with D possibly being TRBD2 (5 bases). The germline gives CDR1 KGHDR, CDR2 SFDVKD. V lost 12 bases to trimming and J lost 2 bases, with 9 bases between them. The length of the CDR3 is 11 residues. The CDR3 bases are TGTGCCCTAGCTTCACAAGAGACCCAGTACTTC. Protein product: CALASQETQYF.

The CDR3 region has the DNA TGTGCCAGCAGCGATAGGGCCAGTGGCTACACCTTC. Translating gives CASSDRASGYTF. This chain links TRBV9 with TRBJ1-2; D is ambiguous. The CDR3 loop spans 12 amino acids. Germline CDR1 is SGDLS and CDR2 is YYNGEE. The V gene lost 3 bases and the J gene lost 7 bases, with 10 bases spanning the gap.

The V gene is TRBV10-3, the J gene TRBJ2-7; D unresolved. V lost 0 bases and J 7 bases, leaving 4 bases between the germline ends. There are 11 residues in the CDR3. Germline loops: CDR1 ENHRY, CDR2 SYGVKD. Written as DNA, the CDR3 is TGTGCCATCAGTGAGTCGGCAGAGCAGTACTTC. This translates into CAISESAEQYF.

This clonotype was seen more than once but under ten times. The chain couples TRBV2 to TRBJ1-5; D is uncertain. V was clipped by 0 bases and J by 11 bases, with 14 bases between them. Germline V gene sequence: CDR1 SNHLY, CDR2 FYNNEI. The CDR3 totals 14 residues. This chain's CDR3 is CASSEAWIRQSQHF. The DNA of the CDR3 is TGTGCCAGCAGTGAAGCTTGGATAAGGCAGTCCCAGCATTTT.

In DNA, the CDR3 is TGTGCCAGCAGCTTAGCGTCCAGGTTGAGCGACACTGAAGCTTTCTTT. Protein: CASSLASRLSDTEAFF. The V gene is TRBV7-9, the J gene TRBJ1-1, with D unresolved. Trimming cost V 0 bases and J 3 bases, with 14 bases left between them. CDR1 SEHNR and CDR2 FQNEAQ come from the germline V gene (reference sequence). The CDR3 runs to 16 residues.

In the case of this clonotype: This sequence may be a read error, since a much larger clone differs from it by one base. The missing conserved phenylalanine or tryptophan at the end of this CDR3 makes a read error likely. The gene calls are TRBV6-5 and TRBJ1-1; 8 bases line up with TRBD1. The germline CDR1 and CDR2 sequences are MNHEY and SVGAGI. With 10 bases clipped from V and 10 bases from J, the junction kept 14 bases outside the gene matches. The CDR3 totals 13 residues. CDR3 nucleotides: TGTGCCATCAGAGTCGGACAGGGTAGTGGAGCTTTCCTT. This codes for CAIRVGQGSGAFL.

The V call is TRBV24-1, the J call TRBJ2-7; D uncertain. V dropped 4 bases and J dropped 6 bases, with 6 bases sitting between them. This CDR3 has 11 amino acids. From germline, CDR1 is KGHDR and CDR2 SFDVKD. CDR3 loop: CATSDGSEQYF. CDR3 nucleotide sequence: TGTGCCACCAGTGACGGCAGCGAGCAGTACTTC.

This clonotype has only a few counts. The V gene is TRBV7-9, the J gene TRBJ2-2; D possibly corresponds to TRBD2 (6 bases). V shed 1 base and J shed 4 bases, with 16 bases lying between them. The length of the CDR3 is 17 residues. Germline CDR1 SEHNR, CDR2 FQNEAQ (reference sequence). CDR3 region: CASSLDFAGFGTGELFF. CDR3 sequence (DNA): TGTGCCAGCAGCTTAGACTTTGCGGGGTTCGGCACCGGGGAGCTGTTTTTT.

A word on this clonotype: Just one base apart from a much larger clone, this may be a read error. The gene calls are TRBV5-6 and TRBJ1-1; D gene unclear. The V end was cut by 4 bases, the J end by 4 bases, with 11 bases between. CDR1 and CDR2 (germline): SGHDT, YYEEEE. The CDR3 has 13 residues. The CDR3 region is CASSQEWGTEAFF. As DNA, the CDR3 is TGTGCCAGCAGCCAAGAATGGGGCACTGAAGCTTTCTTT.

The chain has TRBV15 and TRBJ1-2; 9 nucleotides align to TRBD1. Losses at the gene ends were 8 bases for V and 5 bases for J; bases not matched to a gene: 6. The CDR3 has 13 residues. Germline assignment: CDR1 LNHNV and CDR2 YYDKDF (reference sequence). The CDR3 is CATPQGQGYGYTF. CDR3 nucleotides: TGTGCCACCCCCCAGGGACAGGGTTATGGCTACACCTTC.

Only a few counts were recorded for this clonotype. The rearrangement links TRBV5-1 to TRBJ1-1; 11 positions match TRBD1. The CDR3 spans 13 residues. J gave up 6 bases and V 4 bases, and 2 bases lay outside the gene matches. CDR1 and CDR2 (germline): SGHRS, YFSETQ. The CDR3 loop reads CASSEGQGAEAFF. Here the CDR3 DNA reads TGCGCCAGCAGCGAGGGACAGGGGGCTGAAGCTTTCTTT.

This clonotype was recorded at least ten times. The chain combines TRBV29-1 with TRBJ2-7; TRBD2 agrees at 14 bases. Germline trimming cut 7 bases from V and 4 bases from J; bases unmatched to any gene: 12. CDR3 size: 16 residues. In germline, CDR1 is SQVTM, CDR2 ANQGSEA. The CDR3 bases are TGCAGCGCAGGACGGACTAGCGGGGGGACCACATACGAGCAGTACTTC. The encoded protein is CSAGRTSGGTTYEQYF.